This TCR beta chain was recorded in a study of blood T cell repertoires in COVID-19. Study-wide background: Whether acute or convalescent, the COVID-19 samples came from the United States, Italy and Spain.

Authors' analysis steps: Amplifying reference gene primers gave estimates of nucleated cell counts. Libraries were prepared by immunoSEQ multiplex PCR; TCRdb keeps only in-frame clonotypes and omits some of them. The DNA gave D and trimming, while V, J and clone size come from that table. The sample shows some 120,000 clones, more than 90% of them seen only once. This clone is a singleton in its sample. V dropped 0 bases and J dropped 0 bases, with 8 bases sitting between them. There are 15 residues in the CDR3. Germline loops: CDR1 MNHNS, CDR2 SASEGT. This chain links TRBV6-1 with TRBJ1-1, with D tentatively TRBD1 (5 bases). Sequenced material: peripheral blood. This TCR derives from a man aged 55 to 69 with COVID-19, enrolled during active disease. The CDR3 is CASSEAAGLNTEAFF. The CDR3 DNA follows: TGTGCCAGCAGTGAAGCTGCAGGGCTGAACACTGAAGCTTTCTTT.